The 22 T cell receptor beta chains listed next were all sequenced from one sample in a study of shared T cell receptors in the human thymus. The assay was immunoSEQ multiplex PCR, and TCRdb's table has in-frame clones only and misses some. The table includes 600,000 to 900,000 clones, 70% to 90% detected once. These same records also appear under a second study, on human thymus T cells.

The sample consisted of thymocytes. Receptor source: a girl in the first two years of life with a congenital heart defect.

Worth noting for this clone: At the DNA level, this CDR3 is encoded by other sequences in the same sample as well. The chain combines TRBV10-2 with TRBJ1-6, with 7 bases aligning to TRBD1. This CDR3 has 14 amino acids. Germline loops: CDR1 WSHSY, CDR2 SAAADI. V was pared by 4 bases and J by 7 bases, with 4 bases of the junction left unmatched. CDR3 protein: CASSATGMNSPLHF. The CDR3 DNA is TGCGCCAGCAGTGCGACAGGGATGAATTCACCCCTCCACTTT.

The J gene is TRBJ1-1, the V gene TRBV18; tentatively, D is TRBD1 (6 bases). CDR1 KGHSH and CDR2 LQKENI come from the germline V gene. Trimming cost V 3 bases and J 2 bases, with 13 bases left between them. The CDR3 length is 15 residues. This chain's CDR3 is CASSPLGQTNTEAFF. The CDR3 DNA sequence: TGTGCCAGCTCACCCCTCGGACAGACTAACACTGAAGCTTTCTTT.

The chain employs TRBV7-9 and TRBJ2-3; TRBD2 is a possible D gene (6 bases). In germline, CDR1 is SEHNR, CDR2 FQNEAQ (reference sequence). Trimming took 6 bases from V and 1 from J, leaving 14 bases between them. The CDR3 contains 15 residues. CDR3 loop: CASRTSGPGTDTQYF. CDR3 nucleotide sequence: TGTGCCAGCAGGACGAGCGGGCCTGGCACAGATACGCAGTATTTT.

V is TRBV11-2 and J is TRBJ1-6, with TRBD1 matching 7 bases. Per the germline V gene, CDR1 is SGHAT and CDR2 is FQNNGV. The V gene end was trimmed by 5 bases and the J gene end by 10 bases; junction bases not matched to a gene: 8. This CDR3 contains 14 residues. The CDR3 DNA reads TGTGCCAGCAGCGGATGGGACAGTCCATCACCCCTCCACTTT. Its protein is CASSGWDSPSPLHF.

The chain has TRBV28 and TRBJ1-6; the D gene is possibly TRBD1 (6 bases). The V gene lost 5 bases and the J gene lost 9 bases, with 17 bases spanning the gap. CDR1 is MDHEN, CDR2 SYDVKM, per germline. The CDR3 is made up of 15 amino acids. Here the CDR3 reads CASSHPRGGGSPLHF. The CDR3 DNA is TGTGCCAGCAGTCACCCCCGGGGAGGGGGTTCACCCCTCCACTTT.

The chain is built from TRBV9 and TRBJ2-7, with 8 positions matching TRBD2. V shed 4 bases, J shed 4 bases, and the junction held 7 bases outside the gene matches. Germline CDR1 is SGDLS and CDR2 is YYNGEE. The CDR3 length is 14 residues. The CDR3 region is CASSLRGGKYEQYF. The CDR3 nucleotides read TGTGCCAGCAGCTTACGGGGGGGCAAGTACGAGCAGTACTTC.

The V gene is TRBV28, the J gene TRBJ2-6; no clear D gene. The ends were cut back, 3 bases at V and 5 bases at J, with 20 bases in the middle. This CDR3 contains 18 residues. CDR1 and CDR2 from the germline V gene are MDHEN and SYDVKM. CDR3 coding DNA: TGTGCCAGCAGTTTGTGTGGCAGGTCCTCTCGTTGGGCCAACGTCCTGACTTTC. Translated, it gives CASSLCGRSSRWANVLTF.

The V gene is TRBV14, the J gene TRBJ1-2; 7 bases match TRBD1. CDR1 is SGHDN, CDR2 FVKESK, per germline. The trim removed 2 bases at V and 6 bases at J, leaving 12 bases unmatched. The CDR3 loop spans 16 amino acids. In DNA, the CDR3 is TGTGCCAGCAGCCAAAGCTTCTCGGGACAGCAGGATGGCTACACCTTC. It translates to CASSQSFSGQQDGYTF.

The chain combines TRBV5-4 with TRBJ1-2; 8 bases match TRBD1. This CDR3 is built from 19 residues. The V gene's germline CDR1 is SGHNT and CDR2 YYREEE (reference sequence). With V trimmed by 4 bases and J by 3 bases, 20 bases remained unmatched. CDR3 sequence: CASSPLDLQGGKWDYGYTF. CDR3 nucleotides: TGTGCCAGCAGCCCTTTAGACCTACAGGGGGGAAAATGGGACTATGGCTACACCTTC.

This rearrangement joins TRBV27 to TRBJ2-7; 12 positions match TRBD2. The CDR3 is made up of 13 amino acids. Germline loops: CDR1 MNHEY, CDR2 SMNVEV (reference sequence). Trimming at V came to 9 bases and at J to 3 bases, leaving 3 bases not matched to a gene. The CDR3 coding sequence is TGTGCCAGTGGACTAGCGGGGAACTACGAGCAGTACTTC. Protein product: CASGLAGNYEQYF.

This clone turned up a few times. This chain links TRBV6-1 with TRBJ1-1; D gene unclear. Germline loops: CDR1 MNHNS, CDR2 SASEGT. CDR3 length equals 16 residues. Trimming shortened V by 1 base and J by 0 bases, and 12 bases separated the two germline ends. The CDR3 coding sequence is TGTGCCAGCAGTGAAGAAGTGAGGGAAATGAACACTGAAGCTTTCTTT. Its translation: CASSEEVREMNTEAFF.

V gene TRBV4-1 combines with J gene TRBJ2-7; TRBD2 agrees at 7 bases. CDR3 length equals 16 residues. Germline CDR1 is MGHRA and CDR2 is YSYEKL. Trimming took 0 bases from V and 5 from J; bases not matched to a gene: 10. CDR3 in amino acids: CASSQDPAGDLDEQYF. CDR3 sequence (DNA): TGCGCCAGCAGCCAAGATCCCGCGGGGGACCTAGACGAGCAGTACTTC.

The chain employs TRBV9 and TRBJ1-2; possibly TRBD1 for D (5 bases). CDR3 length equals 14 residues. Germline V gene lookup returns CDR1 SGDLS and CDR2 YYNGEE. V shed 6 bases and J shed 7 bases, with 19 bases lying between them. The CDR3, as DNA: TGTGCCAGCACCCGTAACGGAAGGGGTGTTGGCTACACCTTC. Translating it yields CASTRNGRGVGYTF.

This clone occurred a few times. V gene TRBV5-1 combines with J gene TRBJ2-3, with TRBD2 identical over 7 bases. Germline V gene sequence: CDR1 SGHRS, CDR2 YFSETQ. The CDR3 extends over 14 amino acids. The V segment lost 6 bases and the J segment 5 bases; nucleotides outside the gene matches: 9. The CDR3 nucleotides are TGCGCCAGCAATACGGGGAGGGTCGAAGATACGCAGTATTTT. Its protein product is CASNTGRVEDTQYF.

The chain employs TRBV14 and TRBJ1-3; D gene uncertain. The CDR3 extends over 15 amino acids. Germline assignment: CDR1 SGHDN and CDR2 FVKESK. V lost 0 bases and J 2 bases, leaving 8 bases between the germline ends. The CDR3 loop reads CASSQDSLPGNTIYF. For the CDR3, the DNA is TGTGCCAGCAGCCAAGATAGTCTTCCTGGAAACACCATATATTTT. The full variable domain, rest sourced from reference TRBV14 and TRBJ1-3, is EAGVTQFPSHSVIEKGQTVTLRCDPISGHDNLYWYRRVMGKEIKFLLHFVKESKQDESGMPNNRFLAERTGGTYSTLKVQPAELEDSGVYFCASSQDSLPGNTIYFGEGSWLTVV.

This CDR3 is CAWNPSGGYPLNTGELFF. The CDR3 DNA is TGTGCCTGGAACCCTAGCGGGGGGTATCCGCTCAACACCGGGGAGCTGTTTTTT. The chain combines TRBV30 with TRBJ2-2, with 11 positions matching TRBD2. Germline loops: CDR1 GTSNPN, CDR2 SVGIG (reference sequence). After removal of 4 bases from V and 2 bases from J, the junction contained 12 bases not matched to a gene. There are 18 residues in the CDR3.

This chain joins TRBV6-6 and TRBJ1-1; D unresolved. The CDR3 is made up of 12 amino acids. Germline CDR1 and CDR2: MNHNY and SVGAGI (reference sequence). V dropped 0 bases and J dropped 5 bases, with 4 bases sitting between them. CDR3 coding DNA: TGTGCCAGCAGTTACTCCCCTACTGAAGCTTTCTTT. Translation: CASSYSPTEAFF.

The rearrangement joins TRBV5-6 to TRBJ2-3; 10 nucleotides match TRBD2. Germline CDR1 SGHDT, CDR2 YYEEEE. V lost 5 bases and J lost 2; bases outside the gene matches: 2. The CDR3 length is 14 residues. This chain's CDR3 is CASRLAGVTDTQYF. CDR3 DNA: TGTGCCAGCAGGCTAGCGGGGGTCACAGATACGCAGTATTTT.

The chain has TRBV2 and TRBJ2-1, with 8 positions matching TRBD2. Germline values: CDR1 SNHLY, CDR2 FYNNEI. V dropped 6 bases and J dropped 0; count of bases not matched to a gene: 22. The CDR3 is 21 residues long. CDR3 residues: CASRDNHGGGLGTRSYNEQFF. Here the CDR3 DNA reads TGTGCCAGCAGGGACAATCACGGAGGGGGACTAGGCACCCGCTCCTACAATGAGCAGTTCTTC.

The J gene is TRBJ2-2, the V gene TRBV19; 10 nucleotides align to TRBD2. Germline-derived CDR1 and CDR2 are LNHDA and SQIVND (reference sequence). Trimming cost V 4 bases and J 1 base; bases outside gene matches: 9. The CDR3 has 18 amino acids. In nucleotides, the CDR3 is TGTGCCAGTAGTACTCGCCGAGCGGGGGGGATGAACACCGGGGAGCTGTTTTTT. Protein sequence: CASSTRRAGGMNTGELFF.

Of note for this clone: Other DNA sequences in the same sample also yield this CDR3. The CDR3 nucleotides read TGCAGCGTTGCACGGGGGGCGCGGGAAAAACTGTTTTTT. Encoded protein: CSVARGAREKLFF. This chain connects TRBV29-1 to TRBJ1-4; perhaps TRBD1 as D (6 bases). V was trimmed by 4 bases and J by 8 bases, leaving 14 bases between them. The length of the CDR3 is 13 residues. Germline lookup yields CDR1 SQVTM and CDR2 ANQGSEA.

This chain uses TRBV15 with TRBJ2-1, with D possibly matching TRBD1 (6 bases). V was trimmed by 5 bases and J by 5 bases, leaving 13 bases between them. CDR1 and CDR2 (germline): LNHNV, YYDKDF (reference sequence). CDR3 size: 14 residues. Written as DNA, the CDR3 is TGTGCCACCAGCGGCAAGGGGGTAAACAATGAGCAGTTCTTC. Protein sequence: CATSGKGVNNEQFF.